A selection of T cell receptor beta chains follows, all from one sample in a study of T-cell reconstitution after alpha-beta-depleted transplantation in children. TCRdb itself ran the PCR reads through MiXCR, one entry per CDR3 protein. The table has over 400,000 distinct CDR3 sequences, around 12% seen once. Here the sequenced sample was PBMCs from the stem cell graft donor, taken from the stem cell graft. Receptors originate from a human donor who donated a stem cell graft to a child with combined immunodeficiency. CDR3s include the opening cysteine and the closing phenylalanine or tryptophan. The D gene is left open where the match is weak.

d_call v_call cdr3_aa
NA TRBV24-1 CATSAPEWNQPQHF
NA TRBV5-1 CASSFYSGVVYRGNQPQHF
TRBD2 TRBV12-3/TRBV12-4 CASSLTSGRTGELFF
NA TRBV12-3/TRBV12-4 CASSSTEFNYNEQFF
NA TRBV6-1 CASSRPPGTVQETQYF
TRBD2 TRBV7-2 CASSASGVQETQYF
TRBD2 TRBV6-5 CASSTGLAGDNEQFF
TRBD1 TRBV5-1 CASSLDQGASYEQYF
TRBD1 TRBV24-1 CATSPRDRVVETQYF
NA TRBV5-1 CASSPPTLYNEQFF
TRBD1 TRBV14 CASSQSDRVGGELFF
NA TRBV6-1 CASSEQNQNTEAFF
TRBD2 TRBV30 CAWSRRLGTSGGSLNEQFF
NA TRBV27 CASSLRAVSTSYEQYF
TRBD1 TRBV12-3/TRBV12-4 CASSPNRDRGHGYTF
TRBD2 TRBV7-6 CASSTSGAPTDTQYF
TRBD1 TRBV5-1 CASSLDTTGADGNTIYF
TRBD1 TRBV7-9 CASSRGGQGRTEAFF
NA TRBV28 CASFGGEEAFF
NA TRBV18 CASSQKTLSLETQYF
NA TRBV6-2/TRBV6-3 CASRVRLHNEQFF
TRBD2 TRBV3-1 CATSQDDRGLAVSYEQYF
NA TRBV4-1 CASSHTRGETQYF
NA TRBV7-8 CASSLARARGDTQYF
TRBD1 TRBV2 CASTDRGTITGELFF
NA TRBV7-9 CASSLEGVATDTQYF
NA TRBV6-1 CASSLLAGATEAFF
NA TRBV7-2 CASSRDIVTDTQYF
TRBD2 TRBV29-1 CSVLGTSGRAGENEQFF
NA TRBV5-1 CASSSTGMSGYTF
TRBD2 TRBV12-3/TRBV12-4 CASRPTSGGEYNEQFF